This T cell receptor (beta chain) was sequenced for a study of cytomegalovirus exposure and HLA in healthy donors. Study-wide background: The study placed approximately 80% of its roughly 410 genotyped donors in the Caucasian-associated ancestry cluster.

PCR involved 60 Vbeta and 13 Jbeta primers. Sequencing used immunoSEQ multiplex PCR; TCRdb keeps in-frame clones, though not all of them. Among 120,000 or so clones listed, 60% to 85% were seen once. V gave up 3 bases and J gave up 0 bases, with 10 bases separating them. Germline-derived CDR1 and CDR2 are SGHNT and YYREEE (reference sequence). The CDR3 contains 15 residues. In the case of this clone: No antigen is known for it.

Study results and caveats: Among donors in an Asian-associated ancestry cluster, a later analysis reportedly found fewer N-insertions than the approximately 700-donor mean. It is likely that the observed cluster of highly shared sequence variants was a sequencing artifact. Later, TCR association rates were found to vary by HLA locus, highest for DRB1 and lowest for HLA-C.

Sequences were obtained from PBMCs. The source is a man aged 25 to 45 in good health and CMV-seronegative. The chain joins TRBV5-4 to TRBJ2-4, with no clear D. CDR3 in DNA: TGTGCCAGCAGCTCTTACACCTCAGCCAAAAACATTCAGTACTTC. Translation gives CASSSYTSAKNIQYF.